This entry features one TCR beta chain sequence. The target antigen is unknown. The read gets to within 3 residues of the CDR3 end, and the germline J gene fills in the rest. This sample was included in a study of T cell clonality in common variable immunodeficiency. The study, taken as a whole, reports: Reportedly, TCR beta sequences from common variable immunodeficiency showed fewer deletions and N-nucleotide insertions.

Sequenced by immunoSEQ multiplex PCR; TCRdb stores in-frame clones only, minus some. This table holds over 15,000 clones. Replacement immunoglobulin had been given to every CVID subject for at least one year. Heparinized whole blood, 5 to 8 ml, came from each donor. There are 14 residues in the CDR3. Trimming took off 8 bases at V and 3 bases at J, with 17 bases between the two ends. This clonotype was sampled from a human donor with common variable immunodeficiency. The source material was peripheral blood mononuclear cells. The gene calls are TRBV12-3 or TRBV12-4 and TRBJ2-7; the D gene is possibly TRBD2 (6 bases). Partial CDR3 DNA: TGTGCCAGCGCCCCCGGGTGGAGGGGCTACGAG. It yields the protein CASAPGWRGYE. The full CDR3 sequence reads CASAPGWRGYEQYF.